This T cell receptor beta chain originates from a study of multiple sclerosis patients with progressive multifocal leukoencephalopathy. Study-wide findings and caveats: Findings may reflect JC virus infection or just general immunocompromise.

With respect to this clone: No antigen is known for it.

The protocol was immunoSEQ multiplex PCR, while the TCRdb copy is restricted to in-frame clones and leaves out a portion. The data contain tens of thousands of clones, about 90% of them seen just once; the ten biggest clones take up 1.5%. Stated time point: 6 months of natalizumab therapy. The ends were cut back, 8 bases at V and 13 bases at J, with 24 bases in the middle. The CDR3 runs 14 residues. CDR1 and CDR2 from the germline V gene are MNHNS and SASEGT. The receptor was derived from a human donor with multiple sclerosis. V and J are TRBV6-1 and TRBJ1-5; weak D call: TRBD1 (5 bases). The sequenced sample was PBMCs, obtained from a patient treated with natalizumab. CDR3: CASGMSRDGNSQHF. CDR3 DNA sequence: TGTGCCAGCGGAATGTCCCGGGACGGGAACTCACAGCATTTT.